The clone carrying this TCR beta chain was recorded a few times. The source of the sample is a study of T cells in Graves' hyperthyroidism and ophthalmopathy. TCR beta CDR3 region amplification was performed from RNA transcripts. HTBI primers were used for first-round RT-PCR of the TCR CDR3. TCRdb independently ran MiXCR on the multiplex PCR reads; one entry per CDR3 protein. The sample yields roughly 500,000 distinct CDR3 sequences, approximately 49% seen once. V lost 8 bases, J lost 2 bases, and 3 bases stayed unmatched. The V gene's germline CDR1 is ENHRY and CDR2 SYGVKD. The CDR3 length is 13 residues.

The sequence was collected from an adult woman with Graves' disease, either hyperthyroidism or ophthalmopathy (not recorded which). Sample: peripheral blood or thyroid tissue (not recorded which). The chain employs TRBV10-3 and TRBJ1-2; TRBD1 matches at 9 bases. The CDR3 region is CAILGTGNYGYTF. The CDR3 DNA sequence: TGTGCCATCTTAGGGACAGGGAACTATGGCTACACCTTC.